Sequencing of this T cell receptor beta chain was carried out in a study of cytomegalovirus exposure and HLA in healthy donors. Trimming removed 2 bases from V and 0 bases from J, with 6 bases in between. The CDR3 consists of 15 residues. Germline V gene sequence: CDR1 SGDLS, CDR2 YYNGEE. In the PCR, 60 Vbeta and 13 Jbeta primers were used. The data were produced by immunoSEQ multiplex PCR, yet TCRdb's version contains in-frame clones alone and is incomplete. The sample has 77,000 or so clones; more than 60% are singletons. As to this clone: The antigen remains unidentified.

Study-wide findings and caveats: Per a prior analysis, the majority of TCR beta V segments were productive roughly 87% or roughly 30% of the time. TCR beta sequences numbering 16,951 were associated with HLA alleles at 0.05 false discovery rate in a later analysis. It was taken for granted in presence/absence analyses that sequencing depth across donors was roughly uniform.

J is TRBJ2-6 and V is TRBV9, with unresolved D. The sample comprised PBMCs. This sequence was found in a man aged 40-49 years in good health and CMV-seronegative. The CDR3 region has the DNA TGTGCCAGCAGCGTTTGGGCCTCTGGGGCCAACGTCCTGACTTTC. Protein: CASSVWASGANVLTF.